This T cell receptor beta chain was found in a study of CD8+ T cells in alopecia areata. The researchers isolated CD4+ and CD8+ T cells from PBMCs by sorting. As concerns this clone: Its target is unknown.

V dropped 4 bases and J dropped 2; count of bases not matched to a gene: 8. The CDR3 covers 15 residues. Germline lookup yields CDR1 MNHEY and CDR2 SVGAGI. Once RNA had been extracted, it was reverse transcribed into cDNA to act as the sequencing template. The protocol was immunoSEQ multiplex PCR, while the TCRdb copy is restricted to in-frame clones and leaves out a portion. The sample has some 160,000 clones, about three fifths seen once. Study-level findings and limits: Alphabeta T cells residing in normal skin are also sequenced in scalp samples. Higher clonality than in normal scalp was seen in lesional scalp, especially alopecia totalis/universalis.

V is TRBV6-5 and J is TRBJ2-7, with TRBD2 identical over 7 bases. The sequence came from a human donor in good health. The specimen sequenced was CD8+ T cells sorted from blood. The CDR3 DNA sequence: TGTGCCAGCAGTTCCCGGACTAGTGCAGCCTACGAGCAGTACTTC. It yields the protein CASSSRTSAAYEQYF.